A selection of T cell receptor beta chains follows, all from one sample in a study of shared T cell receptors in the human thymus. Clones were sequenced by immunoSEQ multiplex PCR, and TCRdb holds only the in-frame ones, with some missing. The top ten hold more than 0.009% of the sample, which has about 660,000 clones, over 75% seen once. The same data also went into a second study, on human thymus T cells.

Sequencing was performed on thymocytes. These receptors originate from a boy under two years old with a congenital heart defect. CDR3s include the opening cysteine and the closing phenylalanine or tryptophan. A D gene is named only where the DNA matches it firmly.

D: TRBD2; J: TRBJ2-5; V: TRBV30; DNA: TGTGCCTGGACTGGGACTAGCGATATTCGAGAGACCCAGTACTTC; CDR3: CAWTGTSDIRETQYF
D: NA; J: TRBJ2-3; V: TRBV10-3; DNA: TGTGCCATCAGTGTAACCGGGACACGTAGCACAGATACGCAGTATTTT; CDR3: CAISVTGTRSTDTQYF
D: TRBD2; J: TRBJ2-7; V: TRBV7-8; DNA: TGTGCCAGCAGCTCGGTAGCGGGAACCTACGAGCAGTACTTC; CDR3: CASSSVAGTYEQYF
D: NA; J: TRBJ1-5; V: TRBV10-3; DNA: TGTGCCATCAGTGACAGGGGTGGACAGCCCCAGCATTTT; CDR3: CAISDRGGQPQHF
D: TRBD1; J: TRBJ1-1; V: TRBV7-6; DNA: TGTGCCAGCAGCTTAGGTCACAGGGGGCTGGGATTGAACACTGAAGCTTTCTTT; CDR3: CASSLGHRGLGLNTEAFF
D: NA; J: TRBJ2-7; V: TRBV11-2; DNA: TGTGCCAGCAGCTTACGGGCCTACGAGCAGTACTTC; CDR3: CASSLRAYEQYF
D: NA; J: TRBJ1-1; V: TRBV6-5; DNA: TGTGCCAGCAGTTACAGCATGAACACTGAAGCTTTCTTT; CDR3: CASSYSMNTEAFF
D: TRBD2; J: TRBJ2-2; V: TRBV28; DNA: TGTGCCAGCAGTTTATTAGGGATAGCGGGCAGGATGAGGTGGACCGGGGAGCTGTTTTTT; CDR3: CASSLLGIAGRMRWTGELFF
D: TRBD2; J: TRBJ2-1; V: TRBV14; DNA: TGTGCCAGCAGCCCCGATCTAGGGACTAGCGGGGGGCCGTATAACAATGAGCAGTTCTTC; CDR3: CASSPDLGTSGGPYNNEQFF
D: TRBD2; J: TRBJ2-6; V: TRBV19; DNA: TGTGCCAGTAGCAACTTAGCGGGGACCTCTGGGGCCAACGTCCTGACTTTC; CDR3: CASSNLAGTSGANVLTF
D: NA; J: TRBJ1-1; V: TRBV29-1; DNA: TGCAGCGTGACCAGGACAGTTCCGATGAACACTGAAGCTTTCTTT; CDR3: CSVTRTVPMNTEAFF
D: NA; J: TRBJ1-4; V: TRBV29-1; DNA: TGCAGCGTTGAAGTCGCTACAGGGAGACGTGAAAAACTGTTTTTT; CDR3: CSVEVATGRREKLFF
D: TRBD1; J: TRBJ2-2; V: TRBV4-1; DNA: TGCGCCAGCAGACCGACAGGGGGGTACACCGGGGAGCTGTTTTTT; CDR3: CASRPTGGYTGELFF
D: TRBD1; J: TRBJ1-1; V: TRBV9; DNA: TGTGCCAGCACCCCGGGACAGTGGGACACTGAAGCTTTCTTT; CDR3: CASTPGQWDTEAFF
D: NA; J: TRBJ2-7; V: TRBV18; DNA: TGTGCCAGCTCACAAACTAGCCAGCGCAATTACGAGCAGTACTTC; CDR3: CASSQTSQRNYEQYF
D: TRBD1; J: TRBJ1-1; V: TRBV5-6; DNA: TGTGCCAGCAGCTTCAGTCCCAGGGGGCCAGTGAGGGCTTTCTTT; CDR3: CASSFSPRGPVRAFF
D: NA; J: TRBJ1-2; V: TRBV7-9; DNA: TGTGCCAGCAGCTTAGGTGGGGGGTTTACCATGTACTTC; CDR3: CASSLGGGFTMYF
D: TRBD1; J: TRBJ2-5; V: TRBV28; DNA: TGTGCCAGCAGTTTACCCCAGGGGGCTCGGGGAGAGACCCAGTACTTC; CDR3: CASSLPQGARGETQYF
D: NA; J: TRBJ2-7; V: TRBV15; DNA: TGTGCCACCAGCAGCCCTGAGTACGGGGTCTCCCCCTACGAGCAGTACTTC; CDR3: CATSSPEYGVSPYEQYF
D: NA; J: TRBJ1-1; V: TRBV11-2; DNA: TGTGCCAGCAGCTCCCAGTTTGTTGAAGCTTTCTTT; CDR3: CASSSQFVEAFF
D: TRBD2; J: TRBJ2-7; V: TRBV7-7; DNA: TGTGCTAGCAGCCCCACGACTAGCGGAGACCCCATCCACGAGCAGTACTTC; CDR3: CASSPTTSGDPIHEQYF
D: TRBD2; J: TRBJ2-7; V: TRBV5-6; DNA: TGTGCCAGCACCGCCGGGACTAGCGGGGGTGCCTACGAGCAGTACTTC; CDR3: CASTAGTSGGAYEQYF
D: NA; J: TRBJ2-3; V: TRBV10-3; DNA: TGTGCCATCAGTGAGACCTCCAGTCTCACAGATACGCAGTATTTT; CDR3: CAISETSSLTDTQYF
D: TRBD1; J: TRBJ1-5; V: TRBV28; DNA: TGTGCCAGCAGTTTATGGAGCACGGGGACAGATAGCAATCAGCCCCAGCATTTT; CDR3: CASSLWSTGTDSNQPQHF
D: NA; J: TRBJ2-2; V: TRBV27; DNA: TGTGCCAGCACCTCGCCAGGCGACGGGGAGCTGTTTTTT; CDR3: CASTSPGDGELFF
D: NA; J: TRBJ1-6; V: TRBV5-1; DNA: TGCGCCAGCACTACAGGGAAATTGGGCTCCTATAATTCACCCCTCCACTTT; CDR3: CASTTGKLGSYNSPLHF
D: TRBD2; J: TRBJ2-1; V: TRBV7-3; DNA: TGTGCCAGCAGCCTTAGCGGGGGGGCGAATGAGCAGTTCTTC; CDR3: CASSLSGGANEQFF
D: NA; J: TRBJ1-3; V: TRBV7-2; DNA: TGTGCCAGCAGCTTAGCCCGGGTTGGAAACACCATATATTTT; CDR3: CASSLARVGNTIYF
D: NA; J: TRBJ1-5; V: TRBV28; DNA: TGTGCCAGCAGCCGGGACACCGTCGACAATCAGCCCCAGCATTTT; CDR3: CASSRDTVDNQPQHF